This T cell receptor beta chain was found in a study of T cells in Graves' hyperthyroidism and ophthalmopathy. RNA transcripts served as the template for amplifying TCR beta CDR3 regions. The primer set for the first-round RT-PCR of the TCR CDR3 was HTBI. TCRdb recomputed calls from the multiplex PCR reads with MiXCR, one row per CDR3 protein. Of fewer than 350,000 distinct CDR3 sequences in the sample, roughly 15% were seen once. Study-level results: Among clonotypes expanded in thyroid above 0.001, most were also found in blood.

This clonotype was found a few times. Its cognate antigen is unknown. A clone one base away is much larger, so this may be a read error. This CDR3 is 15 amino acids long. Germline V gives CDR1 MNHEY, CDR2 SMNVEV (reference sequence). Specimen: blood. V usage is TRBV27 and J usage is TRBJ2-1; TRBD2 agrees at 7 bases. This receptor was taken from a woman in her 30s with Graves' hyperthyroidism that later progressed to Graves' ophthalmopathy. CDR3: CASNPSGLPYNAQFF. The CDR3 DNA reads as TGTGCCAGCAACCCTTCGGGACTACCCTACAATGCGCAGTTCTTC.